This T cell receptor beta chain was identified during a study of blood T cell repertoires in COVID-19. Study at large: The origin of the acute and convalescent COVID-19 samples was the United States, Italy and Spain. PBMCs, B-cell-depleted T cells, or T cells were the source of the cDNA or gDNA that made up the material.

The germline CDR1 and CDR2 sequences are MNHEY and SMNVEV (reference sequence). Trimming stripped 2 bases from V and 6 bases from J, with 6 bases between. The CDR3 is 12 residues long. Per the original data handling: For nucleated cells, counts were estimated from reference gene primer amplification. Sequencing used immunoSEQ multiplex PCR; TCRdb keeps in-frame clones, though not all of them. V and J calls and clone size are copied from that table; D and trimming were computed from the DNA. The sample lists 200,000 to 250,000 clones, about four fifths occurring once. The TCR sequence derives from a woman under 30 with acute or convalescent COVID-19. This chain links TRBV27 with TRBJ2-3; maybe TRBD1 (6 bases). Sequenced material: peripheral blood. The CDR3 bases are TGTGCCAGCAGTTTAAGGGGGGATACGCAGTATTTT. As protein: CASSLRGDTQYF.